This entry is about one T cell receptor (beta chain). Its antigen is not identified. The data derive from a study of cytomegalovirus exposure and HLA in healthy donors. Notes on the study in general: Subsequent analysis of the roughly 120 validation repertoires found a tendency for first-cohort TCR clusters to co-occur. 164 TCR beta chains were listed as cytomegalovirus-associated. It was confirmed in vitro that three of the CMV-associated chains were specific for CMV antigens.

The V end was cut by 9 bases, the J end by 1 base, with 9 bases between. The germline V gene has CDR1 KGHSH and CDR2 LQKENI. The CDR3 runs to 12 residues. Method: immunoSEQ multiplex PCR; TCRdb's copy keeps in-frame clones and lacks some. The repertoire holds approximately 150,000 clones, with roughly nine tenths as singletons. The receptor comes from a man younger than 35 in good health and CMV-seronegative. Sequenced sample: PBMCs. V usage is TRBV18 and J usage is TRBJ2-5, with a possible D match to TRBD1 (5 bases). This CDR3 reads CASRQSQETQYF. CDR3 sequence (DNA): TGTGCCAGTCGACAGTCCCAAGAGACCCAGTACTTC.